These 18 T cell receptor delta chains were all obtained from the same sample, sequenced in a study of γδ T cells in repeated Plasmodium falciparum infection. TCRdb used CATT to re-call clones from the multiplex PCR reads. The repertoire has approximately 93,000 delta-chain clones, 0.95% to 1% of them found once; the top ten carry around 9.6%. Vgamma9/Vdelta2+ and Vdelta2-negative gammadelta T cells were flow-sorted from PBMC for bulk sequencing. Material: gamma-delta T cells from blood. The receptors stem from a pool of human donors (malaria-infected and uninfected, not separated).

On this clone: With a far larger clone one base away, a read error is the likely cause. This same CDR3 is encoded by further DNA sequences in the sample. V is TRDV2 and J is TRDJ1; D gene ambiguous. TCRdb is silent on the J gene; assignment here came from matching the DNA to germline. Per the germline V gene, CDR1 is GEAIGNYY and CDR2 is EKD. The CDR3 totals 14 residues. CDR3 loop: CACDTAAITDKLIF. The CDR3 DNA is TGCGCCTGTGACACGGCTGCGATCACCGATAAACTCATCTTT.

Points on this clone: Translating this DNA gives a protein that differs at residue 6 from the TCRdb one, which belongs to a much larger clone; a read error is likely, and the protein shown is this translation. The chain carries TRDV1 and TRDJ1; TRDD3 aligns across 11 bases. The J gene comes from matching the DNA to germline here; TCRdb lacks it. CDR3 length equals 21 residues. CDR1 is TSWWSYY and CDR2 is QGS in the germline V gene. V dropped 5 bases and J dropped 2; count of bases not matched to a gene: 22. CDR3 sequence: CALGSSPTSGWGIRGTDKLIF. CDR3 DNA: TGTGCTCTTGGGTCGTCTCCTACTAGTGGGTGGGGGATACGCGGTACCGATAAACTCATCTTT.

At least ten counts were recorded for this clone. The chain links TRDV2 to TRDJ1; 7 bases fit TRDD3. Germline lookup yields CDR1 GEAIGNYY and CDR2 EKD. There are 17 residues in the CDR3. The V gene end was trimmed by 0 bases and the J gene end by 0 bases; junction bases not matched to a gene: 9. CDR3: CACDTVPGGPNTDKLIF. The CDR3 DNA reads TGTGCCTGTGACACCGTGCCTGGGGGGCCGAACACCGATAAACTCATCTTT.

This clone has just a few counts. This DNA's translation and the protein TCRdb lists, from a much larger clone, do not match at residue 9, likely due to a read error; the protein shown is translated from the DNA. The CDR3 here is CACDTVLGNDWDTRQMFF. In DNA form, the CDR3 reads TGTGCCTGTGACACCGTACTGGGGAATGACTGGGACACCCGACAGATGTTTTTC. The V gene is TRDV2, the J gene TRDJ3; TRDD3 matches 7 bases. TCRdb does not report a J gene; here it was assigned by matching the DNA to germline references. Germline-derived CDR1 and CDR2 are GEAIGNYY and EKD. CDR3 length: 18 residues. The trim removed 0 bases at V and 3 bases at J, leaving 7 bases unmatched.

This clone was picked up a small number of times. TCRdb's listed protein matches a much larger clone and diverges from this DNA's translation at residue 8, likely through a read error; the protein shown comes from the DNA. The CDR3 sequence: CACDTVSVGYSDKLIF. The CDR3 DNA follows: TGTGCCTGTGACACAGTTTCGGTGGGATACTCCGATAAACTCATCTTT. The chain employs TRDV2 and TRDJ1; TRDD3 aligns across 7 bases. The J gene, not given by TCRdb, was assigned here from a germline match of the nucleotide sequence. In germline, CDR1 is GEAIGNYY, CDR2 EKD. Germline trimming cut 1 base from V and 3 bases from J; bases unmatched to any gene: 10. This CDR3 has 16 amino acids.

This clone was seen a handful of times. TCRdb attributes to this sequence the protein of a much larger clone, which differs from the DNA translation at residue 10; a read error is likely, and the protein displayed is translated from the DNA. CDR3 sequence (DNA): TGTGCCTGTGACACCTTAGCTGGGGGATCTGCCCTCACCGATAAACTCATCTTT. Translating it yields CACDTLAGGSALTDKLIF. The chain links TRDV2 to TRDJ1, with TRDD3 matching 9 bases. Here the J gene was assigned by germline matching of the DNA, as TCRdb has none. The CDR3 contains 18 residues. Looked up from germline, CDR1 is GEAIGNYY and CDR2 is EKD. With V trimmed by 0 bases and J by 1 base, 11 bases remained unmatched.

This clone was seen only a few times. A far larger clone is only one base removed, so a read error is likely. Other DNA sequences in this sample translate to the same CDR3. This chain uses TRDV2 with TRDJ1; D is unresolved. TCRdb leaves out the J gene; it was filled in here by matching the DNA to germline. V gave up 1 base and J gave up 0 bases, with 20 bases separating them. Germline loops: CDR1 GEAIGNYY, CDR2 EKD. The CDR3 has 18 residues. DNA of the CDR3: TGTGCCTGTGACACTTTACACGCGCGGAGTGAGTACACCGATAAACTCATCTTT. This gives the protein CACDTLHARSEYTDKLIF.

The rearrangement links TRDV1 to TRDJ1; 8 bases are shared with TRDD3. Germline matching of the DNA provided the J gene here, since TCRdb leaves it blank. This CDR3 spans 27 amino acids. Trimming at V came to 11 bases and at J to 0 bases, leaving 47 bases not matched to a gene. The germline CDR1 and CDR2 sequences are TSWWSYY and QGS. The CDR3 DNA sequence: TGTGCTATAGGGGAACCATCAGTTAAAGCGTCTAGGAGCGAACAACTAGGGGATACCTGGTACACCGATAAACTCATCTTT. Protein: CAIGEPSVKASRSEQLGDTWYTDKLIF.

This clone turned up a few times. This likely reflects a read error, since a far larger clone is one base away. The same CDR3 also results from other DNA sequences found in this sample. V is TRDV1 and J is TRDJ1; D may correspond to TRDD2 or TRDD3 (6 bases each). TCRdb does not report a J gene; here it was assigned by matching the DNA to germline references. The CDR3 length is 18 residues. Between the trimmed V and J ends, which lost 0 bases and 5 bases, there was a span of 22 bases. Germline CDR1 is TSWWSYY and CDR2 is QGS. CDR3 sequence reads: CALGELSPTEDTTDKLIF. In DNA, the CDR3 is TGTGCTCTTGGGGAACTAAGTCCTACGGAGGATACAACTGATAAACTCATCTTT.

For this clone: One base separates it from a far larger clone, so it is likely a read error. Distinct nucleotide sequences in the sample also encode this CDR3. V is TRDV1 and J is TRDJ1; 11 positions agree with TRDD3. The J gene was missing in TCRdb and was found by matching the end of the DNA to germline. Germline lookup yields CDR1 TSWWSYY and CDR2 QGS. The CDR3 is 24 amino acids. For the CDR3, the DNA is TGTGCCCTTGGGGTTTGTTCCTACGCTACGAGAAACTGGGGGATAACAGGATTCACCGATAAACTCATCTTT. This codes for CALGVCSYATRNWGITGFTDKLIF.

In the case of this clone: A far larger clone is off by one base, so a read error is likely. The same CDR3 also results from other DNA sequences found in this sample. The rearrangement uses TRDV1 and TRDJ1; 7 bases map to TRDD3. Because TCRdb records no J gene, it was assigned here through a match of the DNA to germline. The ends lost 2 bases at V and 5 bases at J; junction bases unmatched: 17. The CDR3 runs 18 residues. Per the germline V gene, CDR1 is TSWWSYY and CDR2 is QGS. The CDR3: CALGEYKPGGSGRDKLIF. CDR3 sequence (DNA): TGTGCTCTTGGGGAATACAAACCCGGGGGATCTGGCAGAGATAAACTCATCTTT.

This clone has just a few counts. The protein recorded in TCRdb matches a much larger clone and deviates from this DNA's translation at residue 4, suggesting a read error; the protein here is obtained by translating the DNA. The chain uses TRDV2 and TRDJ3; no reliable D call. TCRdb leaves out the J gene; it was filled in here by matching the DNA to germline. CDR1 is GEAIGNYY, CDR2 EKD, per germline. The CDR3 extends over 18 amino acids. The CDR3 sequence is CACGTRGPGSWDTRQMFF. In DNA, the CDR3 is TGTGCCTGTGGCACCCGTGGTCCGGGCTCCTGGGACACCCGACAGATGTTTTTC.

This clone was observed at least ten times. TCRdb assigns this DNA the protein of a much larger clone, which departs from its translation at residue 17; this likely reflects a read error, and the protein shown comes from translating the DNA. The chain joins TRDV1 to TRDJ1; D is possibly TRDD3 (6 bases). Germline V gives CDR1 TSWWSYY, CDR2 QGS. This CDR3 contains 20 residues. CDR3 DNA sequence: TGTGCTCTTGGGGAAGATCCGAAGTCTGTCGGGGATTCGTACACCGATAGACTCATCTTT. This codes for CALGEDPKSVGDSYTDRLIF.

This clone was counted a few times. TCRdb attributes to this sequence the protein of a much larger clone, which differs from the DNA translation at residue 14; a read error is likely, and the protein displayed is translated from the DNA. This chain connects TRDV2 to TRDJ1; 13 nucleotides match TRDD3. TCRdb lists no J gene, so it was determined here by aligning the DNA to germline. Trimming removed 4 bases from V and 4 bases from J; junction bases left unmatched: 17. This CDR3 contains 19 residues. CDR1 is GEAIGNYY and CDR2 is EKD in the germline V gene. The CDR3 is CACERTGGYAGPYIDKLIF. CDR3 nucleotides: TGTGCCTGTGAGCGTACTGGGGGATACGCAGGACCGTACATCGATAAACTCATCTTT.

This clone was counted a few times. A read error likely explains this, since a far larger clone differs by one base. This CDR3 is also generated by other DNA sequences in the sample. The V and J genes are TRDV1 and TRDJ1, with 9 bases lining up with TRDD3. V trimming: 5 bases; J trimming: 0 bases; junction bases outside the gene matches: 25. CDR1 TSWWSYY and CDR2 QGS come from the germline V gene. The CDR3 is made up of 22 amino acids. CDR3 in DNA: TGTGCTCTTGGGCCCCTGGAATTTCTTCGATCTATACTGGGGGACTACACCGATAAACTCATCTTT. This codes for CALGPLEFLRSILGDYTDKLIF.

This clone occurred a few times. Only one base separates this from a far larger clonotype, so it likely reflects a read error. Other DNA sequences of this sample code for an identical CDR3. The rearrangement joins TRDV1 to TRDJ1; TRDD3 aligns across 10 bases. Here the J gene was assigned by germline matching of the DNA, as TCRdb has none. The CDR3 loop spans 19 amino acids. The V and J ends lost 5 bases and 2 bases, in that order; junction bases with no gene match: 17. CDR1 is TSWWSYY, CDR2 QGS, per germline. CDR3 region: CALGTPIPIALGDTDKLIF. CDR3 sequence (DNA): TGTGCTCTTGGGACCCCGATCCCCATCGCACTGGGGGATACCGATAAACTCATCTTT.

This clone was recorded many times. The J gene is TRDJ1, the V gene TRDV1; 7 bases agree with TRDD3. The CDR3 is made up of 19 amino acids. V was clipped by 5 bases and J by 3 bases; unmatched bases: 21. Germline loops: CDR1 TSWWSYY, CDR2 QGS. In DNA, the CDR3 is TGTGCTCTTGGGCCCTCTAAAACAAGGAGCGAGGATACGCCCGATAAACTCATCTTT. Translation gives CALGPSKTRSEDTPDKLIF.

A remark on this clone: The protein TCRdb lists belongs to a much larger clone and differs from this DNA's translation at residue 21, which points to a read error; the protein shown is made from the DNA. The chain is built from TRDV1 and TRDJ1; the D call may be TRDD2 or TRDD3 (8 bases each). Trimming took 0 bases from V and 3 from J, leaving 44 bases between them. CDR1 and CDR2 from the germline V gene are TSWWSYY and QGS. The CDR3 has 26 amino acids. The CDR3 sequence is CALGELLGLPTTGVLGVTYLADKLIF. CDR3 DNA sequence: TGTGCTCTTGGGGAACTTCTTGGACTTCCTACAACGGGGGTACTGGGGGTCACCTACCTGGCCGATAAACTCATCTTT.